These 2 T cell receptor beta chains originate from one sample sequenced in a study of identical twins. TCRdb processed the 5' RACE reads anew with MiXCR; each CDR3 protein has one entry. The data hold 150,000 or so distinct CDR3 sequences, with roughly 3.5% observed a single time. Sample: memory T cells sorted from blood. The receptor source for this set is a man in his late teens or twenties in good health.

This clonotype was counted at least ten times. V gene TRBV5-8 combines with J gene TRBJ1-2; 11 nucleotides agree with TRBD1. The CDR3 has 16 residues. Germline V gene data show CDR1 as SGHTS and CDR2 as YDEGEE. V was clipped by 2 bases and J by 4 bases; unmatched bases: 7. The CDR3 region is CASSFAGQGVFYGYTF. The CDR3 bases are TGTGCCAGCAGCTTTGCGGGACAGGGGGTATTCTATGGCTACACCTTC.

This clonotype was detected many times. CDR3 in amino acids: CAIKNNRGLEDNEQFF. DNA for the CDR3: TGTGCCATCAAGAACAACAGGGGGCTGGAGGACAATGAGCAGTTCTTC. V usage is TRBV10-3 and J usage is TRBJ2-1; 9 positions match TRBD1. With V trimmed by 7 bases and J by 5 bases, 12 bases remained unmatched. CDR1 ENHRY and CDR2 SYGVKD come from the germline V gene. This CDR3 is built from 16 residues.